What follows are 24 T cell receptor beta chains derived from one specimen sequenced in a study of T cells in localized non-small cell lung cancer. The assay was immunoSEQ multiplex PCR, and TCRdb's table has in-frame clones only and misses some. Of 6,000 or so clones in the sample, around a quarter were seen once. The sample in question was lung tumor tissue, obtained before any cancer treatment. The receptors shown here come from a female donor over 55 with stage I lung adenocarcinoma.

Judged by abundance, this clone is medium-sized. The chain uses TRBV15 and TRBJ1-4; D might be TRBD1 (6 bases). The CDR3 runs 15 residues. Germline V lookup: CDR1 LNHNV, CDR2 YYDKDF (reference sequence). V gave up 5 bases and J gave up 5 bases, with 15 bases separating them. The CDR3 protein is CATSGGNRENEKLFF. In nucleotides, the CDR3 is TGTGCCACCAGCGGGGGGAACAGGGAGAATGAAAAACTGTTTTTT. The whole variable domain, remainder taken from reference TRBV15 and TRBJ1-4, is DAMVIQNPRYQVTQFGKPVTLSCSQTLNHNVMYWYQQKSSQAPKLLFHYYDKDFNNEADTPDNFQSRRPNTSFCFLDIRSPGLGDTAMYLCATSGGNRENEKLFFGSGTQLSVL.

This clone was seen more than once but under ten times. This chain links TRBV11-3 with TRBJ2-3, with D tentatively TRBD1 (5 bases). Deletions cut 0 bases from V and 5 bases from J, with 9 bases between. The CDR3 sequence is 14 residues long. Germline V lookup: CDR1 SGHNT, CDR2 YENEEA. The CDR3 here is CASSLEWQGDTQYF. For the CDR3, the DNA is TGTGCCAGCAGCTTAGAGTGGCAGGGAGATACGCAGTATTTT.

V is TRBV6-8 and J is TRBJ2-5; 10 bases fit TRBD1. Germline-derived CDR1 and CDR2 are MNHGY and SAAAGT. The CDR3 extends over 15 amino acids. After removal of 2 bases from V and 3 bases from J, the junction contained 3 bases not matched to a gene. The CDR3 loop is CASSYPDRGEETQYF. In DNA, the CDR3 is TGTGCCAGCAGTTACCCGGACAGGGGGGAAGAGACCCAGTACTTC.

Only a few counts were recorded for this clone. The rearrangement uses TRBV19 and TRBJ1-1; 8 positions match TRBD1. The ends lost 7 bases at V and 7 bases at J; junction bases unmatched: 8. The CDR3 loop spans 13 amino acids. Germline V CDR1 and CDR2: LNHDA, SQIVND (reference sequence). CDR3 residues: CASKRQGKVEAFF. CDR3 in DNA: TGTGCCAGTAAAAGACAGGGGAAGGTTGAAGCTTTCTTT.

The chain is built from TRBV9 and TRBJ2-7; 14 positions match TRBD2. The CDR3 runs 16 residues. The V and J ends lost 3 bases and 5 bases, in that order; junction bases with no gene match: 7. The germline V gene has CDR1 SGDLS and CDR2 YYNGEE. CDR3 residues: CASSAYGLAGGNEQYF. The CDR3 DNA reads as TGTGCCAGCAGCGCTTACGGACTAGCGGGAGGAAACGAGCAGTACTTC.

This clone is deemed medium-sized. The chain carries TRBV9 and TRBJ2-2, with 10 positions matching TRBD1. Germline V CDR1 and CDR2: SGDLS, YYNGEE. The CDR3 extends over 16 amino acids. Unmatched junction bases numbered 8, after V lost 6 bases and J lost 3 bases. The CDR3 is CASTPFGTGDTGELFF. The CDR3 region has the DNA TGTGCCAGCACCCCCTTTGGGACAGGGGACACCGGGGAGCTGTTTTTT.

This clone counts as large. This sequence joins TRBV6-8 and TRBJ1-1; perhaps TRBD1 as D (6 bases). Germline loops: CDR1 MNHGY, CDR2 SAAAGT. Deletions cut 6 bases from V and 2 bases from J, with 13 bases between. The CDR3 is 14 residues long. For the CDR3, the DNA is TGTGCCAGCAGAGAACAGGGAGGTAACACTGAAGCTTTCTTT. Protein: CASREQGGNTEAFF.

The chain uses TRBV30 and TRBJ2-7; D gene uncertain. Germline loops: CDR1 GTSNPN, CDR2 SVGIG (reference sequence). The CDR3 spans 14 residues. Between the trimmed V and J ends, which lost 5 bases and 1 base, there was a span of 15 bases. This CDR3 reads CAWLSETKSYEQYF. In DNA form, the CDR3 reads TGTGCCTGGCTCTCCGAGACCAAGTCCTACGAGCAGTACTTC.

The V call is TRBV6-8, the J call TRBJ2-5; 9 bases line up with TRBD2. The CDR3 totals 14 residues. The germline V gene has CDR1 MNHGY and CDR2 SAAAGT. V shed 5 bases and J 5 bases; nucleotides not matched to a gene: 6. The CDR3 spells CASSESAGGETQYF. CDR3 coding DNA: TGTGCCAGCAGTGAGTCGGCGGGAGGGGAGACCCAGTACTTC.

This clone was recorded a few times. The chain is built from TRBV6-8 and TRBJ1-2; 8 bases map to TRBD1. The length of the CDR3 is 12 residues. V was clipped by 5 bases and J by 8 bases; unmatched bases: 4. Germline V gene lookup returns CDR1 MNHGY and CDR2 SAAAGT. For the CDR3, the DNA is TGTGCCAGCAGTGACAGGGGATACGGCTACACCTTC. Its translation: CASSDRGYGYTF.

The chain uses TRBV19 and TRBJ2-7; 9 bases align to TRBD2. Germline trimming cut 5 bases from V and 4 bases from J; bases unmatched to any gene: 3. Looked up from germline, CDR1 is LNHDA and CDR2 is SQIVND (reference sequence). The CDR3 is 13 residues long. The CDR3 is CASSLREGYEQYF. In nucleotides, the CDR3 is TGTGCCAGTAGTTTGCGGGAGGGTTACGAGCAGTACTTC.

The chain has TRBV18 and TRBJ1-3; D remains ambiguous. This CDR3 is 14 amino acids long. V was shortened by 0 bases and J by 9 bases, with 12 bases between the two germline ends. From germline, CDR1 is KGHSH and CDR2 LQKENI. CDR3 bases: TGTGCCAGCTCACCACCGACAAGCCGGGGCACCATATATTTT. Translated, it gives CASSPPTSRGTIYF.

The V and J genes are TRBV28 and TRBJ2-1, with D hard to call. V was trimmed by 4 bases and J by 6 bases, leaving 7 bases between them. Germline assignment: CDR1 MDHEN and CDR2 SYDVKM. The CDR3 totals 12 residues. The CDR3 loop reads CASSSDPNEQFF. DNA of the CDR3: TGTGCCAGCAGTTCGGACCCCAATGAGCAGTTCTTC.

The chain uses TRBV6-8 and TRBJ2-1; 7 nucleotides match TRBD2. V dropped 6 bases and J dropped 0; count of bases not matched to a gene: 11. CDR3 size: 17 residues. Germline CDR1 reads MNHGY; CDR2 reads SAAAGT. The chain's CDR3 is CASRNSRGGSSYNEQFF. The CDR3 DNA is TGTGCCAGCAGAAACTCCCGCGGGGGAAGCTCCTACAATGAGCAGTTCTTC.

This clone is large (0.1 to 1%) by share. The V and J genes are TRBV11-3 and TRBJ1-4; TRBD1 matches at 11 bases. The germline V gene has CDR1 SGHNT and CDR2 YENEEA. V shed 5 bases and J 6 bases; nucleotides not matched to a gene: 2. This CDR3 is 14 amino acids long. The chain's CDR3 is CASSPGQGDEKLFF. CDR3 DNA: TGTGCCAGCAGCCCGGGACAGGGGGATGAAAAACTGTTTTTT.

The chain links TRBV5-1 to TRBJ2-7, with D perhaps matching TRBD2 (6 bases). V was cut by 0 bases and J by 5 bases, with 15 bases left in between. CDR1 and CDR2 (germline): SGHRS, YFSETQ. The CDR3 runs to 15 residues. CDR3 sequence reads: CASSLAGVSYDEQYF. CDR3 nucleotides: TGCGCCAGCAGCTTGGCGGGGGTATCATACGACGAGCAGTACTTC.

CDR3 sequence (DNA): TGTGCCGGCCTCAGGGTTTCTCCCCTATATAACAATCAGCCCCAGCATTTT. Residues: CAGLRVSPLYNNQPQHF. The chain carries TRBV9 and TRBJ1-5; possibly TRBD1 for D (5 bases). The CDR3 runs to 17 residues. Between the trimmed V and J ends, which lost 10 bases and 3 bases, there was a span of 26 bases. The germline gives CDR1 SGDLS, CDR2 YYNGEE.

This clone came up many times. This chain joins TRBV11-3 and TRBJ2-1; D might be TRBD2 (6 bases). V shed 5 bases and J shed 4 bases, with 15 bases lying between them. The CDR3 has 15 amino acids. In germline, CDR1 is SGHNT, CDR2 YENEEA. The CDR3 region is CASSADQGLYNEQFF. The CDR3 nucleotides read TGTGCCAGCAGCGCGGACCAGGGACTTTACAATGAGCAGTTCTTC.

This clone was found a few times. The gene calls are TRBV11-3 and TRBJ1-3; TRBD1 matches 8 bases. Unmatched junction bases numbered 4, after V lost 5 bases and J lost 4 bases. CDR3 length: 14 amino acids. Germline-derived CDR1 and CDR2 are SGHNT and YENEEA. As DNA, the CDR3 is TGTGCCAGCAGCATACAGGGGGGCGGAAACACCATATATTTT. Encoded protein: CASSIQGGGNTIYF.

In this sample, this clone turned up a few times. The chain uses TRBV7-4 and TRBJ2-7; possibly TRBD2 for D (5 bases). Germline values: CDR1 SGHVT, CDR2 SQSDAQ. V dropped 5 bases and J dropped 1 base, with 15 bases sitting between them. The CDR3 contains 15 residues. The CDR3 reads CASSPGRSGSYEQYF. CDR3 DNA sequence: TGTGCCAGCAGCCCGGGGAGAAGTGGATCCTACGAGCAGTACTTC. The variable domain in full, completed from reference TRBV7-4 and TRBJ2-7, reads GAGVSQSPRYKVAKRGRDVALRCDSISGHVTLYWYRQTLGQGSEVLTYSQSDAQRDKSGRPSGRFSAERPERSVSTLKIQRTEQGDSAVYLCASSPGRSGSYEQYFGPGTRLTVT.

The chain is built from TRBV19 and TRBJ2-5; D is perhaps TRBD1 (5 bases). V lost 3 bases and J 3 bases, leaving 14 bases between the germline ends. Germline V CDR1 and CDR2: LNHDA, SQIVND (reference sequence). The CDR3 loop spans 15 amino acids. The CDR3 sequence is CASSILLWGEETQYF. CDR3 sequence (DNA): TGTGCCAGTAGTATCCTTTTATGGGGCGAAGAGACCCAGTACTTC. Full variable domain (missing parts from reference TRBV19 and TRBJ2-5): DGGITQSPKYLFRKEGQNVTLSCEQNLNHDAMYWYRQDPGQGLRLIYYSQIVNDFQKGDIAEGYSVSREKKESFPLTVTSAQKNPTAFYLCASSILLWGEETQYFGPGTRLLVL.

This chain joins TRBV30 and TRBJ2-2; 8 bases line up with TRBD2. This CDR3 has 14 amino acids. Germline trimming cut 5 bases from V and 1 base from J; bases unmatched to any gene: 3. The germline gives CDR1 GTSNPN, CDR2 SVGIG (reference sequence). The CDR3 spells CAWALAGNTGELFF. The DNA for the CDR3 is TGTGCCTGGGCCCTAGCGGGGAACACCGGGGAGCTGTTTTTT.

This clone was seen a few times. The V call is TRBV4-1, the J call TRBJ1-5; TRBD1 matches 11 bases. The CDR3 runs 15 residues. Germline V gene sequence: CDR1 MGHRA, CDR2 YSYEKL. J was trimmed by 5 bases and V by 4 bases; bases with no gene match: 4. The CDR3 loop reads CASSRTGGSDQPQHF. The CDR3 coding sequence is TGCGCCAGCAGCCGGACAGGGGGCTCTGATCAGCCCCAGCATTTT.

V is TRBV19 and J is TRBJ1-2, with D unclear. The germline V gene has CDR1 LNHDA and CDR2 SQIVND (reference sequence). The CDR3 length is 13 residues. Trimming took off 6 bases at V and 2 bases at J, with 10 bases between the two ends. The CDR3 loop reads CASSADGNYGYTF. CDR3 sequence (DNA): TGTGCCAGTAGCGCGGACGGAAACTATGGCTACACCTTC. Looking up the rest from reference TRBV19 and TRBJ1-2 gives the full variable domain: DGGITQSPKYLFRKEGQNVTLSCEQNLNHDAMYWYRQDPGQGLRLIYYSQIVNDFQKGDIAEGYSVSREKKESFPLTVTSAQKNPTAFYLCASSADGNYGYTFGSGTRLTVV.